This record covers a single TCR beta chain. These data belong to a study of T cell changes during pregnancy in multiple sclerosis. Germline CDR1 MNHEY, CDR2 SMNVEV (reference sequence). This CDR3 spans 14 amino acids. Between the trimmed V and J ends, which lost 5 bases and 9 bases, there was a span of 17 bases. Method: immunoSEQ multiplex PCR; TCRdb's copy keeps in-frame clones and lacks some. The data contain 40,000 to 50,000 clones, 91% of them singletons. V usage is TRBV27 and J usage is TRBJ1-5; D is possibly TRBD1 (5 bases). Here the sequenced sample was CD4+ T cells from peripheral blood mononuclear cells, taken after pregnancy. The sequence derives from a female donor in good health, enrolled as a control in a pregnancy study. The CDR3 region has the DNA TGTGCCAGCAGTGGGCCATCAGGGAGGGGGCCCCAGCATTTT. Its translation: CASSGPSGRGPQHF.